Listed below are T cell receptor beta chains from one sample, sequenced in a study of T cell repertoires in cytomegalovirus infection. Each CDR3 protein is one row after TCRdb ran MiXCR on the reads. This table has about 470,000 distinct CDR3 sequences, roughly 43% appearing once. Their antigen targets remain unknown. The sample here was cultured PBMCs, taken from culture after CMV antigen stimulation. These receptors were taken from a human donor in good health (CMV status not recorded). Some clones in this sample may be carry-over from other donors' samples. The CDR3 runs from the conserved cysteine through the conserved F or W. The order of the fields is V gene, CDR3 length, D gene, clone size, J gene, CDR3 protein, CDR3 DNA. The D gene is left open where the match is weak. Clone size appears in some rows only: once, few, many, or a class for an expanded clone.

V: TRBV7-2
length: 17
D: TRBD2
size: -
J: TRBJ2-5
CDR3: CASSSPIRLAARETQYF
DNA: TGTGCCAGCAGCTCGCCCATAAGACTAGCCGCCCGGGAGACCCAGTACTTC

V: TRBV7-8
length: 13
D: -
size: once
J: TRBJ2-5
CDR3: CASSLDLAETQYF
DNA: TGTGCCAGCAGCTTAGACCTTGCGGAGACCCAGTACTTC

V: TRBV7-2
length: 15
D: TRBD1
size: many
J: TRBJ2-1
CDR3: CASTLQGIVYNEQFF
DNA: TGTGCCAGCACCTTACAGGGGATCGTCTACAATGAGCAGTTCTTC

V: TRBV25-1
length: 15
D: TRBD2
size: -
J: TRBJ2-1
CDR3: CASSERKRGGDEQFF
DNA: TGTGCCAGCAGTGAGAGAAAGCGGGGGGGGGATGAGCAGTTCTTC

V: TRBV7-7
length: 15
D: -
size: -
J: TRBJ2-3
CDR3: CASSLGLSPTDTQYF
DNA: TGTGCCAGCAGCCTCGGACTTAGCCCCACAGATACGCAGTATTTT

V: TRBV10-3
length: 18
D: -
size: few
J: TRBJ2-1
CDR3: CAISERGPVSQGYNEQFF
DNA: TGTGCCATCAGTGAGAGGGGCCCCGTCTCCCAGGGCTACAATGAGCAGTTCTTC

V: TRBV19
length: 14
D: TRBD1
size: once
J: TRBJ2-1
CDR3: CASAGTGGRNEQFF
DNA: TGTGCCAGCGCCGGGACAGGGGGTCGGAATGAGCAGTTCTTC

V: TRBV7-2
length: 16
D: -
size: -
J: TRBJ2-5
CDR3: CASSFPLGTAQETQYF
DNA: TGTGCCAGCAGCTTTCCCCTAGGGACTGCTCAAGAGACCCAGTACTTC

V: TRBV3-1
length: 12
D: -
size: -
J: TRBJ1-1
CDR3: CASSQDSGIAFF
DNA: TGTGCCAGCAGCCAAGATTCAGGGATCGCTTTCTTT

V: TRBV15
length: 16
D: TRBD2
size: -
J: TRBJ2-7
CDR3: CATGGLAGRSSYEQYF
DNA: TGTGCCACCGGCGGACTAGCGGGCCGGAGCTCCTACGAGCAGTACTTC

V: TRBV4-1
length: 16
D: -
size: -
J: TRBJ2-1
CDR3: CASSQAGRVFYNEQFF
DNA: TGCGCCAGCAGCCAAGCGGGGAGAGTCTTTTACAATGAGCAGTTCTTC

V: TRBV12-3/TRBV12-4
length: 12
D: -
size: few
J: TRBJ1-5
CDR3: CASSQSPQPQHF
DNA: TGTGCCAGCAGCCAGAGTCCTCAGCCCCAGCATTTT

V: TRBV7-2
length: 14
D: TRBD2
size: few
J: TRBJ2-5
CDR3: CASSLGGGLETQYF
DNA: TGTGCCAGCAGCTTAGGCGGGGGGCTGGAGACCCAGTACTTC

V: TRBV6-1
length: 16
D: TRBD1
size: -
J: TRBJ2-1
CDR3: CASSFTQGATGDEQFF
DNA: TGTGCCAGCAGTTTTACACAGGGGGCAACCGGAGATGAGCAGTTCTTC

V: TRBV27
length: 14
D: -
size: -
J: TRBJ2-7
CDR3: CASSFGGGVGEQYF
DNA: TGTGCCAGCAGTTTTGGGGGCGGGGTTGGCGAGCAGTACTTC

V: TRBV5-4
length: 15
D: TRBD2
size: -
J: TRBJ2-5
CDR3: CASSSSGGAGETQYF
DNA: TGTGCCAGCAGCTCGAGCGGGGGGGCGGGTGAGACCCAGTACTTC

V: TRBV28
length: 14
D: -
size: few
J: TRBJ1-4
CDR3: CASSSVATNEKLFF
DNA: TGTGCCAGCAGTTCGGTGGCAACTAATGAAAAACTGTTTTTT

V: TRBV6-1
length: 14
D: -
size: few
J: TRBJ2-5
CDR3: CASSERGGAWTQYF
DNA: TGTGCCAGCAGCGAGAGGGGGGGGGCATGGACCCAGTACTTC

V: TRBV7-8
length: 17
D: -
size: -
J: TRBJ1-4
CDR3: CASSLARAVKRDEKLFF
DNA: TGTGCCAGCAGCTTAGCGCGGGCCGTGAAGCGCGATGAAAAACTGTTTTTT

V: TRBV7-2
length: 15
D: -
size: -
J: TRBJ2-7
CDR3: CASRGGTASSYEQYF
DNA: TGTGCCAGCAGGGGCGGGACGGCGAGCTCCTACGAGCAGTACTTC

V: TRBV6-2/TRBV6-3
length: 13
D: -
size: -
J: TRBJ2-1
CDR3: CASSFAGGTEQFF
DNA: TGTGCCAGCAGTTTCGCAGGGGGGACTGAGCAGTTCTTC

V: TRBV7-6
length: 13
D: -
size: -
J: TRBJ2-3
CDR3: CASSPPGGEGKYF
DNA: TGTGCCAGCAGCCCCCCCGGGGGTGAAGGGAAGTATTTT

V: TRBV7-6
length: 13
D: -
size: few
J: TRBJ2-3
CDR3: CASPSSSTDTQYF
DNA: TGTGCCAGCCCTTCCTCGAGCACAGATACGCAGTATTTT

V: TRBV19
length: 19
D: -
size: once
J: TRBJ2-6
CDR3: CASSSEGSQSTEKANVLTF
DNA: TGTGCCAGTAGTAGCGAAGGATCCCAGTCTACAGAAAAGGCCAACGTCCTGACTTTC

V: TRBV10-3
length: 13
D: -
size: -
J: TRBJ2-3
CDR3: CAISRGNTDTQYF
DNA: TGTGCCATCAGCCGGGGCAACACAGATACGCAGTATTTT

V: TRBV5-1
length: 14
D: -
size: -
J: TRBJ1-4
CDR3: CASSLVSGYEKLFF
DNA: TGCGCCAGCAGCTTGGTGTCAGGTTATGAAAAACTGTTTTTT

V: TRBV5-1
length: 14
D: -
size: -
J: TRBJ1-1
CDR3: CASRSLQGSSEAFF
DNA: TGCGCCAGCAGGTCCCTCCAGGGGAGTAGTGAAGCTTTCTTT

V: TRBV7-8
length: 16
D: -
size: -
J: TRBJ2-2
CDR3: CASSLYQSANTGELFF
DNA: TGTGCCAGCAGCTTATATCAGAGTGCGAACACCGGGGAGCTGTTTTTT

V: TRBV7-8
length: 15
D: -
size: -
J: TRBJ1-2
CDR3: CASSSLGRDPSGYTF
DNA: TGTGCCAGCAGCTCGCTCGGCAGGGATCCATCTGGCTACACCTTC

V: TRBV2
length: 15
D: TRBD1
size: few
J: TRBJ2-7
CDR3: CASSEARTGRYEQYF
DNA: TGTGCCAGCAGTGAAGCGAGGACAGGGAGGTACGAGCAGTACTTC

V: TRBV6-2/TRBV6-3
length: 17
D: -
size: few
J: TRBJ2-5
CDR3: CASSTRPLAVYQETQYF
DNA: TGTGCCAGCAGTACCCGACCCTTGGCGGTGTACCAAGAGACCCAGTACTTC

V: TRBV5-1
length: 14
D: TRBD1
size: -
J: TRBJ1-2
CDR3: CASSSGQAPRGYTF
DNA: TGCGCCAGCAGCAGTGGACAGGCCCCGAGGGGCTACACCTTC

V: TRBV2
length: 12
D: -
size: -
J: TRBJ2-5
CDR3: CASPRGQETQYF
DNA: TGTGCCAGCCCCCGCGGCCAAGAGACCCAGTACTTC

V: TRBV19
length: 12
D: -
size: few
J: TRBJ2-2
CDR3: CASHERAGELFF
DNA: TGTGCCAGTCATGAACGTGCCGGGGAGCTGTTTTTT

V: TRBV6-1
length: 15
D: TRBD1
size: -
J: TRBJ1-6
CDR3: CASSRDRVGYSPLHF
DNA: TGTGCCAGCAGCCGGGACAGGGTCGGGTATTCACCCCTCCACTTT

V: TRBV11-2
length: 14
D: -
size: -
J: TRBJ1-2
CDR3: CASSLVGGTGGYTF
DNA: TGTGCCAGCAGCTTAGTAGGGGGGACGGGGGGCTACACCTTC

V: TRBV2
length: 11
D: -
size: few
J: TRBJ2-5
CDR3: CASSVGPTQYF
DNA: TGTGCCAGCAGTGTTGGCCCTACCCAGTACTTC

V: TRBV3-1
length: 15
D: -
size: once
J: TRBJ2-1
CDR3: CASSQRGRPRNEQFF
DNA: TGTGCCAGCAGCCAACGGGGTCGCCCCCGTAATGAGCAGTTCTTC

V: TRBV6-5
length: 17
D: -
size: -
J: TRBJ2-3
CDR3: CASSRPGVGGRSDTQYF
DNA: TGTGCCAGCAGTCGACCTGGGGTGGGGGGCAGGTCAGATACGCAGTATTTT

V: TRBV6-5
length: 16
D: TRBD2
size: -
J: TRBJ2-1
CDR3: CASSAELAGFYNEQFF
DNA: TGTGCCAGCAGCGCTGAACTAGCGGGATTCTACAATGAGCAGTTCTTC

V: TRBV4-3
length: 16
D: -
size: -
J: TRBJ1-6
CDR3: CASSQDFRDSNSPLHF
DNA: TGCGCCAGCAGCCAAGACTTCCGGGACTCGAATTCACCCCTCCACTTT

V: TRBV7-2
length: 15
D: -
size: few
J: TRBJ2-5
CDR3: CASRRSAGIQETQYF
DNA: TGTGCCAGCAGAAGAAGCGCAGGGATCCAAGAGACCCAGTACTTC